These 20 T cell receptor beta chains share one sample of origin, sequenced in a study of T cells after posttransplantation cyclophosphamide (dated by TCRdb to 2016 to 2017). The control group consisted of ten to eleven patients who received myeloablative marrow transplants with methotrexate plus a calcineurin inhibitor and who were sampled 1 year after transplant. Libraries were built with the immunoSEQ multiplex PCR assay. Sourced from immuneACCESS, this table was stored by TCRdb with only in-frame sequences that have V and J called. A share of the clones is absent; for the studies checked, an unresolved V gene accounts for under half, and the remainder has no known explanation. This sample comprises 15,000 to 20,000 clones, more than 80% of them detected only once. The leading ten clones occupy about 2.8% of the sample. The source material was PBMCs, sampled just under 450 days after allogeneic stem cell transplant with calcineurin inhibitor and methotrexate. The receptors come from a male patient aged 25-45 years who received an allogeneic stem cell transplant from an unrelated donor, was CMV-positive, and had acute and chronic GVHD. Some T cells may be donor cells from the graft after a transplant.

The chain uses TRBV6-6 and TRBJ1-2, with D unclear. This CDR3 spans 13 amino acids. V dropped 6 bases and J dropped 7 bases, with 15 bases sitting between them. CDR1 and CDR2 (germline): MNHNY, SVGAGI (reference sequence). DNA of the CDR3: TGTGCCAGCAGGCGCGAGGCGAGTGGTGGCTACACCTTC. It is translated as CASRREASGGYTF.

This chain links TRBV5-1 with TRBJ1-1; 9 nucleotides match TRBD1. Germline V gives CDR1 SGHRS, CDR2 YFSETQ. The CDR3 extends over 16 amino acids. V lost 4 bases, J lost 5 bases, and 12 bases stayed unmatched. The CDR3 DNA sequence: TGCGCCAGCAGCCTTCGAACAGGGGGCGGGATAACTGAAGCTTTCTTT. Its translation is CASSLRTGGGITEAFF.

The sample holds one count of this clone. V and J are TRBV15 and TRBJ2-7, with D perhaps matching TRBD2 (6 bases). CDR3 size: 14 residues. Trimming shortened V by 5 bases and J by 4 bases, and 15 bases separated the two germline ends. Germline lookup yields CDR1 LNHNV and CDR2 YYDKDF (reference sequence). Here the CDR3 DNA reads TGTGCCACCAGCTCTCGAGGGGCGGGATACGAGCAGTACTTC. Translation gives CATSSRGAGYEQYF.

This rearrangement joins TRBV4-1 to TRBJ2-5, with D maybe TRBD2 (5 bases). V was shortened by 4 bases and J by 5 bases, with 11 bases between the two germline ends. This CDR3 spans 13 amino acids. Germline V gene sequence: CDR1 MGHRA, CDR2 YSYEKL. The CDR3 protein is CASSRLMAETQYF. DNA of the CDR3: TGCGCCAGCAGCCGACTAATGGCGGAGACCCAGTACTTC.

J is TRBJ1-2 and V is TRBV27; possibly TRBD1 for D (5 bases). In germline, CDR1 is MNHEY, CDR2 SMNVEV (reference sequence). The CDR3 contains 14 residues. The V gene lost 4 bases and the J gene lost 4 bases, with 13 bases spanning the gap. The CDR3 nucleotides are TGTGCCAGCAGTTCCCCGGGGGGTCTCTATGGCTACACCTTC. Protein: CASSSPGGLYGYTF.

This sequence joins TRBV11-2 and TRBJ2-5, with 16 nucleotides matching TRBD2. Germline trimming cut 2 bases from V and 1 base from J; bases unmatched to any gene: 7. This CDR3 has 19 amino acids. CDR1 and CDR2 (germline): SGHAT, FQNNGV. The CDR3 is CASSLIGTSGGVTQETQYF. The CDR3, as DNA: TGTGCCAGCAGCTTAATCGGGACTAGCGGGGGGGTAACCCAAGAGACCCAGTACTTC. Full variable domain (missing parts from reference TRBV11-2 and TRBJ2-5): EAGVAQSPRYKIIEKRQSVAFWCNPISGHATLYWYQQILGQGPKLLIQFQNNGVVDDSQLPKDRFSAERLKGVDSTLKIQPAKLEDSAVYLCASSLIGTSGGVTQETQYFGPGTRLLVL.

J is TRBJ2-5 and V is TRBV6-6; maybe TRBD1 (5 bases). V was cut by 2 bases and J by 7 bases, with 17 bases left in between. Looked up from germline, CDR1 is MNHNY and CDR2 is SVGAGI (reference sequence). The CDR3 runs 15 residues. CDR3 residues: CASSYRRAPPGTQYF. CDR3 bases: TGTGCCAGCAGTTACCGCAGGGCGCCCCCCGGGACCCAGTACTTC.

The chain carries TRBV30 and TRBJ2-1; tentative D call: TRBD2 (6 bases). Trimming took off 0 bases at V and 7 bases at J, with 22 bases between the two ends. Germline V gene data show CDR1 as GTSNPN and CDR2 as SVGIG (reference sequence). The CDR3 runs 17 residues. The CDR3 region has the DNA TGTGCCTGGAGTGTGTTACGGGAGAACGGTTTGGGTAATGAGCAGTTCTTC. Amino acids: CAWSVLRENGLGNEQFF.

This clone showed up just once. The chain joins TRBV2 to TRBJ2-7; the D gene is possibly TRBD1 (5 bases). The CDR3 has 14 residues. The V and J ends lost 3 bases and 2 bases respectively, with 11 bases between them. The germline CDR1 and CDR2 sequences are SNHLY and FYNNEI. Here the CDR3 DNA reads TGTGCCAGCAGTGAGGACATAAGGACCTACGAGCAGTACTTC. Its translation: CASSEDIRTYEQYF.

On this clone: Other nucleotide sequences in the sample specify the same CDR3. This sequence joins TRBV28 and TRBJ1-1, with D tentatively TRBD1 (6 bases). V was clipped by 5 bases and J by 4 bases, with 14 bases between them. Germline V CDR1 and CDR2: MDHEN, SYDVKM. The CDR3 runs to 14 residues. This CDR3 reads CASSPPGGFTEAFF. Written as DNA, the CDR3 is TGTGCCAGCAGTCCCCCGGGGGGCTTCACTGAAGCTTTCTTT.

V usage is TRBV4-2 and J usage is TRBJ2-2; 14 bases line up with TRBD2. The germline V gene encodes CDR1 LGHNA and CDR2 YNFKEQ. The CDR3 covers 20 residues. Germline trimming cut 0 bases from V and 4 bases from J; bases unmatched to any gene: 10. This CDR3 is CASSQERLAGGRDVTGELFF. The CDR3 nucleotides are TGTGCCAGCAGCCAAGAACGACTAGCGGGGGGGCGGGACGTCACCGGGGAGCTGTTTTTT.

This rearrangement joins TRBV5-1 to TRBJ2-7; D is perhaps TRBD2 (6 bases). The end of the DNA aligns better with TRBJ2-1, so the J call may be wrong. CDR3 length: 16 residues. Germline V gene data show CDR1 as SGHRS and CDR2 as YFSETQ. In DNA, the CDR3 is TGCGCCAGCAGCTTGGCCCTAGCGTCCTCCTACAATGAGCAGTTCTTC. It specifies CASSLALASSYNEQFF.

The genes are TRBV7-8 and TRBJ1-1, with D tentatively TRBD1 (6 bases). Per the germline V gene, CDR1 is SGHVS and CDR2 is FQNEAQ. The CDR3 length is 14 residues. V shed 6 bases and J shed 3 bases, with 14 bases lying between them. The CDR3, as DNA: TGTGCCAGCAGTACAGGGCGGTCGTACACTGAAGCTTTCTTT. Protein: CASSTGRSYTEAFF.

The gene calls are TRBV2 and TRBJ2-7; perhaps TRBD2 as D (6 bases). The V gene's germline CDR1 is SNHLY and CDR2 FYNNEI. The CDR3 has 13 amino acids. Trimming took off 6 bases at V and 2 bases at J, with 11 bases between the two ends. CDR3 sequence: CASSYSGPYEQYF. In nucleotides, the CDR3 is TGTGCCAGCAGCTATAGCGGACCCTACGAGCAGTACTTC.

This clone came up a few times. The chain uses TRBV4-3 and TRBJ2-1; perhaps TRBD1 as D (6 bases). The ends were cut back, 1 base at V and 5 bases at J, with 12 bases in the middle. Germline V gene data show CDR1 as LGHNA and CDR2 as YSLEER. This CDR3 is built from 15 residues. CDR3 loop: CASSQAETGHNEQFF. DNA of the CDR3: TGCGCCAGCAGCCAAGCTGAAACAGGGCACAATGAGCAGTTCTTC.

This clone was counted between two and nine times. The chain joins TRBV6-5 to TRBJ1-3, with no clear D. Germline lookup yields CDR1 MNHEY and CDR2 SVGAGI. The CDR3 has 15 residues. Trimming pared 6 bases from V and 1 base from J, leaving 13 bases between. DNA of the CDR3: TGTGCCAGCAGCTTACTTGGAGTGTCTGGAAACACCATATATTTT. Amino acids: CASSLLGVSGNTIYF.

This chain links TRBV28 with TRBJ2-7, with D perhaps matching TRBD2 (6 bases). The germline CDR1 and CDR2 sequences are MDHEN and SYDVKM. With 5 bases removed from V and 4 bases from J, the gap between germline ends came to 15 bases. CDR3 size: 14 residues. CDR3 in amino acids: CASSPAMGGYEQYF. CDR3 coding DNA: TGTGCCAGCAGTCCCGCCATGGGGGGTTACGAGCAGTACTTC.

V and J are TRBV4-1 and TRBJ2-1; a weak D match, TRBD2 (6 bases). V was cut by 7 bases and J by 7 bases, with 17 bases left in between. The CDR3 length is 14 residues. CDR1 MGHRA and CDR2 YSYEKL come from the germline V gene. The CDR3 sequence: CASTDLEGWNEQFF. Here the CDR3 DNA reads TGCGCCAGCACCGATCTGGAGGGGTGGAATGAGCAGTTCTTC.

The chain couples TRBV13 to TRBJ2-7, with 7 bases matching TRBD1. CDR3 length: 12 residues. V lost 6 bases, J lost 6 bases, and 5 bases stayed unmatched. Germline-derived CDR1 and CDR2 are PRHDT and FYEKMQ (reference sequence). This CDR3 reads CASRLNRGEQYF. The DNA for the CDR3 is TGTGCCAGCAGGCTTAACAGGGGCGAGCAGTACTTC.

This rearrangement joins TRBV6-5 to TRBJ2-7, with D tentatively TRBD2 (6 bases). Germline CDR1 MNHEY, CDR2 SVGAGI. The V end lost 6 bases, the J end lost 0 bases, and 15 bases lay between the germline ends. This CDR3 has 15 amino acids. CDR3 sequence reads: CASSWGGTLSYEQYF. The CDR3 DNA follows: TGTGCCAGCAGCTGGGGCGGGACCCTCTCCTACGAGCAGTACTTC.